This record looks at one T cell receptor (beta chain) sequence and its context. MiXCR, applied by TCRdb to the RT-PCR reads, yields one record per CDR3 protein. The sample has more than 450,000 distinct CDR3 sequences, about 12% seen once. The data belong to a study of response to subunit inactivated influenza vaccine. Germline values: CDR1 SEHNR, CDR2 FQNEAQ (reference sequence). V dropped 1 base and J dropped 5 bases, with 11 bases sitting between them. This CDR3 contains 14 residues. The TCR sequence derives from a man aged 50-59 years who received an inactivated influenza vaccine. Source: PBMCs from blood, taken on the day of vaccination. This rearrangement joins TRBV7-9 to TRBJ2-5; D is undetermined. CDR3 sequence: CASSLEDGRETQYF. The CDR3 nucleotides are TGTGCCAGCAGCTTAGAGGACGGAAGGGAGACCCAGTACTTC.